This T cell receptor beta chain was obtained from a study of chemoradiotherapy in HPV16-positive cancers. This CDR3 region has 18 residues. Data came from immunoSEQ multiplex PCR; TCRdb stores just in-frame clones and leaves some out. The sample has more than 25,000 clones, more than 85% seen once; the top ten hold about 20%. The sequences come from blood, collected from a patient who underwent chemoradiotherapy. The chain has TRBV21-1 and TRBJ2-2; the table's D call TRBD2 went unverified against the DNA. TRBV21-1 is listed as a pseudogene. The sequence was obtained from a human donor with HPV-associated anogenital cancer. The CDR3 reads CASSKEVSGGPNTGELFF. CDR3 coding DNA: TGTGCCAGCAGCAAAGAAGTATCGGGAGGGCCGAACACCGGGGAGCTGTTTTTT.